A single sample gave rise to the 10 T cell receptor beta chains below, sequenced in a study of T cells in Graves' hyperthyroidism and ophthalmopathy. Amplified TCR beta CDR3 regions derived from RNA transcripts. The TCR CDR3 first-round RT-PCR relied on the HTBI primer set. TCRdb reanalysed the multiplex PCR reads using MiXCR and keeps one entry per CDR3 protein. The sample gives some 510,000 distinct CDR3 sequences, roughly 20% of which show up once; about 30% is in the top ten. Specimen: blood. The receptors here all came from a man younger than 30 with Graves' hyperthyroidism.

This clonotype was observed many times. The chain joins TRBV2 to TRBJ2-5, with 10 bases identical to TRBD1. The length of the CDR3 is 14 residues. V dropped 6 bases and J dropped 5; count of bases not matched to a gene: 6. Germline V gene sequence: CDR1 SNHLY, CDR2 FYNNEI. As DNA, the CDR3 is TGTGCCAGCAGGGCCGGGACAGGGGTTGAGACCCAGTACTTC. This gives the protein CASRAGTGVETQYF.

V gene TRBV2 combines with J gene TRBJ2-7, with D uncertain. The germline CDR1 and CDR2 sequences are SNHLY and FYNNEI. This CDR3 has 13 amino acids. Trimming cost V 4 bases and J 3 bases, with 10 bases left between them. The CDR3 DNA reads as TGTGCCAGCAGTGCCCGGCCTAACTACGAGCAGTACTTC. Its translation is CASSARPNYEQYF.

The sample holds many counts of this clonotype. This chain joins TRBV24-1 and TRBJ2-2; 10 bases are shared with TRBD1. CDR1 is KGHDR, CDR2 SFDVKD, per germline. The ends lost 5 bases at V and 4 bases at J; junction bases unmatched: 6. This CDR3 contains 16 residues. The CDR3 sequence: CATSASDRGATGELFF. In DNA form, the CDR3 reads TGTGCCACCAGTGCCTCGGACAGGGGGGCCACCGGGGAGCTGTTTTTT.

This clonotype was detected only a few times. The chain recombines TRBV12-3 or TRBV12-4 with TRBJ2-2; D is undetermined. The CDR3 is 14 amino acids. The V and J ends lost 6 bases and 5 bases respectively, with 13 bases between them. CDR3 in amino acids: CASSNRRATGELFF. The CDR3 coding sequence is TGTGCCAGCAGCAATAGACGGGCGACCGGGGAGCTGTTTTTT.

In its sample, this clonotype was seen many times. The chain combines TRBV20-1 with TRBJ1-2, with D perhaps matching TRBD1 (5 bases). The CDR3 sequence is 15 residues long. Germline assignment: CDR1 DFQATT and CDR2 SNEGSKA (reference sequence). Trimming left V 0 bases short and J 0 bases short, with 11 bases between. The CDR3 DNA follows: TGCAGTGCTAGAGACAGGGTCGGGGCTAACTATGGCTACACCTTC. Encoded protein: CSARDRVGANYGYTF.

The genes are TRBV29-1 and TRBJ1-2; no clear D gene. CDR1 is SQVTM and CDR2 is ANQGSEA in the germline V gene. V shed 2 bases and J shed 4 bases, with 5 bases lying between them. The CDR3 runs to 11 residues. Written as DNA, the CDR3 is TGCAGCGTTGAAAAGTCCTATGGCTACACCTTC. Its translation: CSVEKSYGYTF.

This clonotype has ten or more counts. The chain recombines TRBV30 with TRBJ1-5, with D unclear. V lost 3 bases and J 4 bases, leaving 13 bases between the germline ends. Looked up from germline, CDR1 is GTSNPN and CDR2 is SVGIG (reference sequence). CDR3 length equals 14 residues. The CDR3 nucleotides read TGTGCCTGGAGAGGGCAGGCGGGGAATCAGCCCCAGCATTTT. This gives the protein CAWRGQAGNQPQHF.

The genes are TRBV6-1 and TRBJ2-5, with 7 bases aligning to TRBD2. The length of the CDR3 is 14 residues. Unmatched junction bases numbered 6, after V lost 5 bases and J lost 3 bases. Germline V gene data show CDR1 as MNHNS and CDR2 as SASEGT. CDR3 coding DNA: TGTGCCAGCAGTCCCAGCGGGGCAAAAGAGACCCAGTACTTC. Translated, it gives CASSPSGAKETQYF.

The gene calls are TRBV30 and TRBJ1-2; no definite D call. Germline-derived CDR1 and CDR2 are GTSNPN and SVGIG (reference sequence). The length of the CDR3 is 11 residues. With 3 bases removed from V and 7 bases from J, the gap between germline ends came to 9 bases. CDR3 in DNA: TGTGCCTGGAGGCGTTTCGGTGGCTACACCTTC. It specifies CAWRRFGGYTF. The whole variable domain, filled in from reference TRBV30 and TRBJ1-2, reads SQTIHQWPATLVQPVGSPLSLECTVEGTSNPNLYWYRQAAGRGLQLLFYSVGIGQISSEVPQNLSASRPQDRQFILSSKKLLLSDSGFYLCAWRRFGGYTFGSGTRLTVV.

The chain recombines TRBV3-1 with TRBJ2-7; 9 bases are a match to TRBD2. Per the germline V gene, CDR1 is LGHDT and CDR2 is YNNKEL (reference sequence). The CDR3 sequence is 19 residues long. After removal of 1 base from V and 5 bases from J, the junction contained 18 bases not matched to a gene. For the CDR3, the DNA is TGTGCCAGCAGCCAAGGGAAGGGGACTGGTAGGCGGGGGGGCCACGAGCAGTACTTC. Translated: CASSQGKGTGRRGGHEQYF.